Below are 29 T cell receptor beta chains sequenced from a single sample in a study of T cell changes during pregnancy in multiple sclerosis (dated by TCRdb to between 2018 and 2021). The method behind the library was the immunoSEQ multiplex PCR assay. Here the immuneACCESS table is served through TCRdb, limited to in-frame sequences with V and J called. Missing clones are a known gap in these copies; in checked studies unresolved V genes cover under half, and the rest lacks a known reason. This sample lists about 110,000 clones; approximately 91% were detected once. 3% to 3.5% of the sample is in the top ten clones. Sequences were derived from peripheral blood, sampled after pregnancy. Every receptor here comes from a female donor with multiple sclerosis, enrolled in a pregnancy study.

The chain recombines TRBV7-9 with TRBJ1-1; 9 bases agree with TRBD1. With 3 bases clipped from V and 4 bases from J, the junction kept 0 bases outside the gene matches. Germline loops: CDR1 SEHNR, CDR2 FQNEAQ (reference sequence). The CDR3 sequence is 13 residues long. Here the CDR3 DNA reads TGTGCCAGCAGCTTGGACAGGGGCACTGAAGCTTTCTTT. This encodes CASSLDRGTEAFF.

The V and J genes are TRBV12-5 and TRBJ2-3; 12 nucleotides match TRBD2. This CDR3 contains 17 residues. Trimming at V came to 3 bases and at J to 4 bases, leaving 8 bases not matched to a gene. Germline lookup yields CDR1 LGHNT and CDR2 FRNRAP. The DNA of the CDR3 is TGTGCTAGTGGTTTAGATCGACTAGCGGGGGCCTCAGATACGCAGTATTTT. Protein sequence: CASGLDRLAGASDTQYF.

The chain carries TRBV6-5 and TRBJ1-5; 7 nucleotides line up with TRBD1. After removal of 4 bases from V and 0 bases from J, the junction contained 6 bases not matched to a gene. Germline V gene data show CDR1 as MNHEY and CDR2 as SVGAGI. This CDR3 has 16 amino acids. CDR3 nucleotides: TGTGCCAGCAGTTCCGACAGGGATTATAGCAATCAGCCCCAGCATTTT. As protein: CASSSDRDYSNQPQHF.

This clone was seen more than once but under ten times. The chain carries TRBV30 and TRBJ1-4; a weak D match, TRBD1 (5 bases). Trimming cost V 4 bases and J 8 bases, with 23 bases left between them. The CDR3 spans 16 residues. Looked up from germline, CDR1 is GTSNPN and CDR2 is SVGIG (reference sequence). This CDR3 reads CAWMGTSFRGSEKLFF. CDR3 in DNA: TGTGCCTGGATGGGAACGTCGTTCCGGGGGTCCGAAAAACTGTTTTTT.

This clone has just a few counts. The rearrangement uses TRBV9 and TRBJ1-1; D may be TRBD1 (5 bases). Per germline, CDR1 SGDLS and CDR2 YYNGEE. V lost 3 bases and J 0 bases, leaving 15 bases between the germline ends. This CDR3 contains 16 residues. CDR3 sequence: CASSGPGMAMNTEAFF. CDR3 in DNA: TGTGCCAGCAGCGGCCCAGGGATGGCAATGAACACTGAAGCTTTCTTT. Together with reference TRBV9 and TRBJ1-1, the CDR3 gives the full variable domain: DSGVTQTPKHLITATGQRVTLRCSPRSGDLSVYWYQQSLDQGLQFLIQYYNGEERAKGNILERFSAQQFPDLHSELNLSSLELGDSALYFCASSGPGMAMNTEAFFGQGTRLTVV.

This chain joins TRBV5-6 and TRBJ1-2; D uncertain. The CDR3 has 15 residues. CDR1 is SGHDT and CDR2 is YYEEEE in the germline V gene. Trimming stripped 0 bases from V and 4 bases from J, with 13 bases between. The CDR3 sequence: CASSLASSGTYGYTF. The DNA of the CDR3 is TGTGCCAGCAGCTTGGCCTCTTCGGGTACCTATGGCTACACCTTC.

The chain carries TRBV2 and TRBJ1-5; D is perhaps TRBD1 (6 bases). Looked up from germline, CDR1 is SNHLY and CDR2 is FYNNEI. The CDR3 sequence is 13 residues long. Trimming took 4 bases from V and 5 from J, leaving 9 bases between them. CDR3 nucleotide sequence: TGTGCCAGCAGTGGCACAGGGCATCAGCCCCAGCATTTT. It yields the protein CASSGTGHQPQHF.

This clone has only one observation. V usage is TRBV4-2 and J usage is TRBJ2-2; a possible D gene is TRBD1 (6 bases). The germline CDR1 and CDR2 sequences are LGHNA and YNFKEQ. The CDR3 is made up of 15 amino acids. Trimming took off 7 bases at V and 5 bases at J, with 17 bases between the two ends. In nucleotides, the CDR3 is TGTGCCAGCAAAGAAGAGGGGGTGGGGACCGGGGAGCTGTTTTTT. Amino acids: CASKEEGVGTGELFF.

The rearrangement links TRBV7-8 to TRBJ2-1; 16 nucleotides line up with TRBD2. This CDR3 has 19 residues. In germline, CDR1 is SGHVS, CDR2 FQNEAQ. J was trimmed by 2 bases and V by 1 base; bases with no gene match: 5. The CDR3 DNA is TGTGCCAGCAGCTTAGTGTCCGGGACTAGCGGGGGGGCCTACAATGAGCAGTTCTTC. Encoded protein: CASSLVSGTSGGAYNEQFF.

The chain uses TRBV6-5 and TRBJ1-1; D not certain. This CDR3 region has 13 residues. Germline-derived CDR1 and CDR2 are MNHEY and SVGAGI. V lost 8 bases to trimming and J lost 0 bases, with 10 bases between them. This CDR3 is CASRGNMNTEAFF. CDR3 DNA: TGTGCCAGCCGCGGGAACATGAACACTGAAGCTTTCTTT.

This chain links TRBV5-6 with TRBJ1-2; TRBD1 matches 7 bases. The length of the CDR3 is 16 residues. Looked up from germline, CDR1 is SGHDT and CDR2 is YYEEEE. With V trimmed by 0 bases and J by 5 bases, 10 bases remained unmatched. DNA of the CDR3: TGTGCCAGCAGCTTGGGGACAGGTCCAACGGGGTATGGCTACACCTTC. As protein: CASSLGTGPTGYGYTF.

The chain employs TRBV5-1 and TRBJ1-1; possibly TRBD1 for D (6 bases). Trimming stripped 0 bases from V and 2 bases from J, with 8 bases between. The V gene's germline CDR1 is SGHRS and CDR2 YFSETQ. This CDR3 spans 14 amino acids. The CDR3 here is CASSLEGVNTEAFF. In DNA, the CDR3 is TGCGCCAGCAGCTTGGAGGGGGTAAACACTGAAGCTTTCTTT.

J is TRBJ1-5 and V is TRBV10-3; 9 nucleotides align to TRBD1. Germline-derived CDR1 and CDR2 are ENHRY and SYGVKD. CDR3 length: 13 residues. Germline trimming cut 10 bases from V and 7 bases from J; bases unmatched to any gene: 8. CDR3 bases: TGTGCCACCGGGACAGGGAATGAACAGCCCCAGCATTTT. This gives the protein CATGTGNEQPQHF.

This rearrangement joins TRBV5-1 to TRBJ2-7, with 7 bases matching TRBD1. The germline V gene has CDR1 SGHRS and CDR2 YFSETQ. The V segment lost 1 base and the J segment 2 bases; nucleotides outside the gene matches: 6. The CDR3 sequence is 15 residues long. The CDR3 coding sequence is TGCGCCAGCAGCTTGACCAATGACAGGGCCTACGAGCAGTACTTC. Its translation: CASSLTNDRAYEQYF.

The chain employs TRBV7-3 and TRBJ2-5, with 8 positions matching TRBD2. J was trimmed by 4 bases and V by 5 bases; bases with no gene match: 12. Germline V gene lookup returns CDR1 SGHTA and CDR2 FQGTGA. CDR3 size: 16 residues. This chain's CDR3 is CASSPLGGAVGETQYF. DNA for the CDR3: TGTGCCAGCAGCCCACTCGGGGGGGCCGTGGGAGAGACCCAGTACTTC.

This clone appeared once. CDR3 region: CAWRGTEKSKQYF. In DNA, the CDR3 is TGTGCCTGGAGGGGGACTGAAAAGAGCAAGCAGTACTTC. The V call is TRBV30, the J call TRBJ2-7; weak D call: TRBD2 (6 bases). Germline CDR1 is GTSNPN and CDR2 is SVGIG (reference sequence). This CDR3 region has 13 residues. Trimming cost V 3 bases and J 8 bases, with 17 bases left between them.

The genes are TRBV13 and TRBJ1-2, with 11 positions matching TRBD1. The V gene end was trimmed by 11 bases and the J gene end by 1 base; junction bases not matched to a gene: 6. CDR1 and CDR2 (germline): PRHDT, FYEKMQ (reference sequence). CDR3 length: 14 residues. The CDR3 reads CAAAGQGDNYGYTF. CDR3 nucleotides: TGTGCCGCTGCGGGACAGGGGGATAACTATGGCTACACCTTC. The variable domain in full, with the rest retrieved from reference TRBV13 and TRBJ1-2, is AAGVIQSPRHLIKEKRETATLKCYPIPRHDTVYWYQQGPGQDPQFLISFYEKMQSDKGSIPDRFSAQQFSDYHSELNMSSLELGDSALYFCAAAGQGDNYGYTFGSGTRLTVV.

This rearrangement joins TRBV5-4 to TRBJ2-5; TRBD1 aligns across 7 bases. Germline V lookup: CDR1 SGHNT, CDR2 YYREEE (reference sequence). CDR3 size: 16 residues. With V trimmed by 4 bases and J by 5 bases, 14 bases remained unmatched. CDR3 coding DNA: TGTGCCAGCAGCGAGGATGTAGGGGGCCTTTCGGAGACCCAGTACTTC. It encodes CASSEDVGGLSETQYF.

The chain employs TRBV7-9 and TRBJ1-2, with D possibly matching TRBD1 (5 bases). Trimming took off 5 bases at V and 4 bases at J, with 20 bases between the two ends. In germline, CDR1 is SEHNR, CDR2 FQNEAQ (reference sequence). CDR3 length: 16 amino acids. The CDR3, as DNA: TGTGCCAGCAGCCCCGACTCGGCGGGACTAGTCTATGGCTACACCTTC. The encoded protein is CASSPDSAGLVYGYTF.

This clone is judged medium-sized. The rearrangement uses TRBV6-6 and TRBJ1-5; 7 bases are a match to TRBD1. In germline, CDR1 is MNHNY, CDR2 SVGAGI (reference sequence). J was trimmed by 0 bases and V by 7 bases; bases with no gene match: 3. The CDR3 sequence is 14 residues long. CDR3: CASNTGDSNQPQHF. CDR3 sequence (DNA): TGTGCCAGCAACACAGGGGATAGCAATCAGCCCCAGCATTTT.

The chain joins TRBV6-1 to TRBJ2-5; D remains unclear. Germline V gene sequence: CDR1 MNHNS, CDR2 SASEGT. The germline V and J ends were trimmed by 1 base and 4 bases, with 7 bases remaining between them. The CDR3 length is 13 residues. The CDR3 sequence: CASSEGTRETQYF. As DNA, the CDR3 is TGTGCCAGCAGTGAAGGCACCAGAGAGACCCAGTACTTC.

This sequence joins TRBV25-1 and TRBJ1-2; D is ambiguous. The CDR3 sequence is 15 residues long. The germline CDR1 and CDR2 sequences are MGHDK and SYGVNS. Trimming cost V 2 bases and J 0 bases, with 10 bases left between them. Here the CDR3 reads CASSEVGLSNYGYTF. The CDR3 DNA sequence: TGTGCCAGCAGTGAAGTCGGACTCTCTAACTATGGCTACACCTTC.

The chain couples TRBV6-1 to TRBJ1-1; the match to TRBD1 covers 8 bases. Germline V gene data show CDR1 as MNHNS and CDR2 as SASEGT. With 2 bases clipped from V and 5 bases from J, the junction kept 7 bases outside the gene matches. The CDR3 has 15 amino acids. This chain's CDR3 is CASSERTGQKTEAFF. The CDR3, as DNA: TGTGCCAGCAGTGAACGGACAGGGCAGAAGACTGAAGCTTTCTTT.

A single count supports this clone. This chain uses TRBV19 with TRBJ2-1; 13 nucleotides match TRBD2. The CDR3 loop spans 18 amino acids. Germline-derived CDR1 and CDR2 are LNHDA and SQIVND (reference sequence). The V gene end was trimmed by 6 bases and the J gene end by 4 bases; junction bases not matched to a gene: 12. CDR3 loop: CASRLAGGTFALYNEQFF. In DNA form, the CDR3 reads TGTGCCAGTAGACTAGCGGGGGGGACGTTTGCCCTTTACAATGAGCAGTTCTTC.

The chain employs TRBV9 and TRBJ2-3; possibly TRBD2 for D (7 bases). V was clipped by 1 base and J by 3 bases, with 12 bases between them. The CDR3 length is 15 residues. Germline V gene lookup returns CDR1 SGDLS and CDR2 YYNGEE. The CDR3 DNA is TGTGCCAGCAGCGTATGGGGGGGCGGGACAGATACGCAGTATTTT. Protein product: CASSVWGGGTDTQYF.

A single count supports this clone. V is TRBV19 and J is TRBJ1-4; D call uncertain. The V and J ends lost 5 bases and 5 bases respectively, with 18 bases between them. The CDR3 runs to 16 residues. Looked up from germline, CDR1 is LNHDA and CDR2 is SQIVND (reference sequence). The CDR3 DNA reads TGTGCCAGTAGTGGGCGACCTTCTTTGTTGAATGAAAAACTGTTTTTT. Amino acid sequence: CASSGRPSLLNEKLFF.

This clone was recorded a few times. CDR3 nucleotides: TGTGCCAGCAGCGTAGGACGGACTCAGCAAGCTTTCTTT. It is translated as CASSVGRTQQAFF. This rearrangement joins TRBV9 to TRBJ1-1; D gene unclear. The CDR3 is made up of 13 amino acids. Germline V gene sequence: CDR1 SGDLS, CDR2 YYNGEE. V was cut by 0 bases and J by 9 bases, with 12 bases left in between.

The sample holds one count of this clone. The chain couples TRBV11-2 to TRBJ1-1; 7 nucleotides agree with TRBD1. The germline CDR1 and CDR2 sequences are SGHAT and FQNNGV. Trimming cost V 5 bases and J 1 base; bases outside gene matches: 13. The CDR3 consists of 17 residues. CDR3 sequence: CASSRRGSLRGNTEAFF. The DNA of the CDR3 is TGTGCCAGCAGCCGCAGGGGGTCCCTTCGTGGGAACACTGAAGCTTTCTTT.

This clone has only a few counts. The chain couples TRBV7-8 to TRBJ2-7; no definite D call. V was clipped by 5 bases and J by 2 bases, with 7 bases between them. This CDR3 has 12 residues. CDR1 and CDR2 from the germline V gene are SGHVS and FQNEAQ. The CDR3 bases are TGTGCCAGCAGCCTTCAGACCTACGAGCAGTACTTC. Its protein is CASSLQTYEQYF.